This T cell receptor beta chain derives from a study of cytomegalovirus exposure and HLA in healthy donors. A note on this clone: What it recognizes is unknown.

Study-wide findings and caveats: The study put 150 or so TCR beta chains on its list as cytomegalovirus-associated.

The CDR3 extends over 11 amino acids. V dropped 3 bases and J dropped 4 bases, with 4 bases sitting between them. The germline V gene encodes CDR1 MDHEN and CDR2 SYDVKM. At the time of sampling, donors were nominally healthy, though unrecorded immune exposures were likely. Use of 60 Vbeta and 13 Jbeta primers characterized the PCR. Authors' data handling: A later analysis counted roughly 74 million unique TCR beta chains, about 10 million shared. Here immunoSEQ multiplex PCR was the method, and the copy in TCRdb shows in-frame clones only, minus some. V and J calls and clone size are as listed in that table; D and trimming were resolved from the DNA. The sample includes 120,000 to 150,000 clones, over 75% seen only once; the top ten take around 2.4%.

The specimen sequenced was PBMCs. This receptor was obtained from a male donor in good health and CMV-seronegative. The rearrangement uses TRBV28 and TRBJ2-7; the D is unclear. This CDR3 reads CASSFGYEQYF. CDR3 DNA sequence: TGTGCCAGCAGTTTCGGGTACGAGCAGTACTTC.